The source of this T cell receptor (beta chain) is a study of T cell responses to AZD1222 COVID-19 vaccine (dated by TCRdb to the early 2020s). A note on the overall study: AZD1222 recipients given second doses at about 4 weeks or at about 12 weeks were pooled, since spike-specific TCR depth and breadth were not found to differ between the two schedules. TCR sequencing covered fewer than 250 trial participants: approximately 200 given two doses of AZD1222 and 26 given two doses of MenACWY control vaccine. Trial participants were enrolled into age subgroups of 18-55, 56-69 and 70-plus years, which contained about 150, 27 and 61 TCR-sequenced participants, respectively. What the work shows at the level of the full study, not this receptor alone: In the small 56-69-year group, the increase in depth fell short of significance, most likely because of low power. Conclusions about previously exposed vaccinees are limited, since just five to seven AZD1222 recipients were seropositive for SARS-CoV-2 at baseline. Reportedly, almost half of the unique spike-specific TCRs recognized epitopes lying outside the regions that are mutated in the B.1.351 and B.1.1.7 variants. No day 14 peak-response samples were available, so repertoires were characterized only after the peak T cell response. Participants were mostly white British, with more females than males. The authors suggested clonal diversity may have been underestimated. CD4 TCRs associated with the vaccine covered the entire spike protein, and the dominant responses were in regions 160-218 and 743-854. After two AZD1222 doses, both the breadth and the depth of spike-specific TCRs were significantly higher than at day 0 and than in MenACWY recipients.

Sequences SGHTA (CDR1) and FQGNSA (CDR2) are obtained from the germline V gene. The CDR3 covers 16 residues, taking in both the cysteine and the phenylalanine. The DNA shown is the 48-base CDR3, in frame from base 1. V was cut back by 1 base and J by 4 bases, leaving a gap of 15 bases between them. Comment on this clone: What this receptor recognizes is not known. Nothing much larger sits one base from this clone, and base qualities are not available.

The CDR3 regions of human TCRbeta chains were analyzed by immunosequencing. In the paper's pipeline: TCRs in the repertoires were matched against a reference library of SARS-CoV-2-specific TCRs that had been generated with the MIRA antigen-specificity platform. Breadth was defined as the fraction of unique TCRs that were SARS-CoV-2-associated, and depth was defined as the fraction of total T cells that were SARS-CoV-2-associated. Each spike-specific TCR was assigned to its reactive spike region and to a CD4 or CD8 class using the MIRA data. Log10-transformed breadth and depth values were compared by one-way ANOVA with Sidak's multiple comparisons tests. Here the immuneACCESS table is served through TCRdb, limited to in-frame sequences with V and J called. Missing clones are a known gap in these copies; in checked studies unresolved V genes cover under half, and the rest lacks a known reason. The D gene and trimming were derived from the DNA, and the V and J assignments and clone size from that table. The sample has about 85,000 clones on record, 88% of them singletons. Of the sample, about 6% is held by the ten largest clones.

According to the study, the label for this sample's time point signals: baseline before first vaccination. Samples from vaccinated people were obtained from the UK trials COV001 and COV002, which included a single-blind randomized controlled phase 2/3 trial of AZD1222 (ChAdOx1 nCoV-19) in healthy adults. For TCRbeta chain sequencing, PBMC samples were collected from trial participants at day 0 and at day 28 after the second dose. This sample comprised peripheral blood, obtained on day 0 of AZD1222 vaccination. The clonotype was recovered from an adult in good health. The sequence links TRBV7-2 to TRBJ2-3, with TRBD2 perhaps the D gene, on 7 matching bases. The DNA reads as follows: TGTGCCAGCAGCTTAGTAGGGGGGGCGGCCGCAGATACGCAGTATTTT. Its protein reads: CASSLVGGAAADTQYF.